The 18 T cell receptor beta chains in this list originate from one sample, sequenced in a study of CD8 T cells in Susac syndrome (dated by TCRdb to about 2019). Libraries were built with the immunoSEQ multiplex PCR assay. RNA was extracted with the RNeasy kit and 0.5 to 1 ug was reverse transcribed using random hexamers. TCRdb applied fastp at Q25 and MiXCR to the public reads, then kept only in-frame beta chains. Each CDR3 protein gets just one entry, which takes the most common genes and DNA from the rows behind it. The sample table lists around 180,000 distinct CDR3 sequences, 85% to 95% of them with a count of one. The ten largest clones represent less than 0.2% of the sample. Material: CD8+ T cells from PBMCs. The receptors here all came from a human donor with multiple sclerosis.

This clonotype has only one observation. The chain recombines TRBV20-1 with TRBJ2-7, with TRBD2 identical over 10 bases. This CDR3 spans 14 amino acids. Germline CDR1 and CDR2: DFQATT and SNEGSKA (reference sequence). V lost 6 bases and J lost 4; bases outside the gene matches: 9. The CDR3 DNA reads as TGCAGTGCAAGACTAGCGGGTCAGAAGTACGAGCAGTACTTC. Residues: CSARLAGQKYEQYF.

This chain joins TRBV29-1 and TRBJ1-2, with TRBD1 matching 11 bases. The CDR3 is 12 residues long. Per germline, CDR1 SQVTM and CDR2 ANQGSEA. After removal of 4 bases from V and 5 bases from J, the junction contained 0 bases not matched to a gene. CDR3 residues: CSVGDRGYGYTF. The DNA for the CDR3 is TGCAGCGTTGGGGACAGGGGGTATGGCTACACCTTC. The whole variable domain, filled in from reference TRBV29-1 and TRBJ1-2, reads SAVISQKPSRDICQRGTSLTIQCQVDSQVTMMFWYRQQPGQSLTLIATANQGSEATYESGFVIDKFPISRPNLTFSTLTVSNMSPEDSSIYLCSVGDRGYGYTFGSGTRLTVV.

This chain joins TRBV2 and TRBJ2-3; D unresolved. Germline lookup yields CDR1 SNHLY and CDR2 FYNNEI. The CDR3 is made up of 12 amino acids. V lost 2 bases and J lost 6, with 6 bases in between. The CDR3 reads CASSEIWDTQYF. The CDR3 nucleotides are TGTGCCAGCAGTGAAATCTGGGATACGCAGTATTTT.

J is TRBJ2-3 and V is TRBV7-8; TRBD2 aligns across 16 bases. There are 15 residues in the CDR3. CDR1 is SGHVS, CDR2 FQNEAQ, per germline. Losses at the gene ends were 11 bases for V and 4 bases for J; bases not matched to a gene: 6. CDR3 in DNA: TGTGCCTCCAAGGGGACTAGCGGGAGGGCAGATACGCAGTATTTT. It encodes CASKGTSGRADTQYF.

This sequence joins TRBV9 and TRBJ2-1, with 7 bases fitting TRBD2. CDR1 and CDR2 (germline): SGDLS, YYNGEE. The CDR3 covers 16 residues. J was trimmed by 7 bases and V by 0 bases; bases with no gene match: 10. The CDR3 loop is CASSVAAGERSNEQFF. As DNA, the CDR3 is TGTGCCAGCAGCGTAGCTGCGGGAGAAAGGAGTAATGAGCAGTTCTTC.

The sample holds one count of this clonotype. The rearrangement joins TRBV27 to TRBJ2-3; no clear D gene. Germline V gene sequence: CDR1 MNHEY, CDR2 SMNVEV (reference sequence). Trimming took 8 bases from V and 2 from J, leaving 2 bases between them. There are 10 residues in the CDR3. The CDR3 sequence: CASFTDTQYF. The CDR3 DNA is TGTGCCAGCTTCACAGATACGCAGTATTTT.

The chain links TRBV7-9 to TRBJ2-1, with D unresolved. The CDR3 spans 12 residues. The V gene lost 5 bases and the J gene lost 8 bases, with 10 bases spanning the gap. Germline CDR1 is SEHNR and CDR2 is FQNEAQ (reference sequence). The CDR3 region has the DNA TGTGCCAGCAGCCAGTTCAGAGATGAGCAGTTCTTC. Protein: CASSQFRDEQFF.

This rearrangement joins TRBV28 to TRBJ2-1; a weak D match, TRBD1 (5 bases). CDR3 length: 11 amino acids. Germline-derived CDR1 and CDR2 are MDHEN and SYDVKM. CDR3 DNA: TGTGACCTCTGCCTAGGGGTTGAGCAGTTCTTC. It encodes CDLCLGVEQFF.

The genes are TRBV7-9 and TRBJ2-7, with D possibly TRBD1 on 6 matching bases. The CDR3 is 16 amino acids. Germline lookup yields CDR1 SEHNR and CDR2 FQNEAQ (reference sequence). Trimming cost V 5 bases and J 5 bases, with 22 bases left between them. The CDR3 sequence is CASSPVPQGPIDEQYF. CDR3 DNA sequence: TGTGCCAGCAGCCCAGTCCCACAGGGACCTATCGACGAGCAGTACTTC.

The gene calls are TRBV6-5 and TRBJ2-7; D is unclear. Germline V gives CDR1 MNHEY, CDR2 SVGAGI. The CDR3 spans 14 residues. V was trimmed by 2 bases and J by 2 bases, leaving 10 bases between them. The CDR3 nucleotides are TGTGCCAGCAGTTACAGCCGGAGTACCTACGAGCAGTACTTC. Its translation is CASSYSRSTYEQYF.

This clonotype occurred once. This chain joins TRBV6-5 and TRBJ2-5; 8 nucleotides align to TRBD1. The CDR3 sequence is 14 residues long. Germline values: CDR1 MNHEY, CDR2 SVGAGI. Trimming took 5 bases from V and 5 from J; bases not matched to a gene: 7. For the CDR3, the DNA is TGTGCCAGCAGTCCAGGGGGCAGTAGGGAGACCCAGTACTTC. Protein sequence: CASSPGGSRETQYF.

This sequence joins TRBV3-1 and TRBJ2-7; the D gene could be TRBD1 or TRBD2 (5 bases each). The CDR3 length is 12 residues. Germline values: CDR1 LGHDT, CDR2 YNNKEL (reference sequence). Trimming took 4 bases from V and 9 from J, leaving 13 bases between them. The CDR3 region is CASSPPRGVQYF. As DNA, the CDR3 is TGTGCCAGCAGCCCCCCAAGGGGAGTGCAGTACTTC.

Here the CDR3 reads CSVETGQTNTEAFF. CDR3 coding DNA: TGCAGCGTTGAAACTGGACAGACGAACACTGAAGCTTTCTTT. The rearrangement links TRBV29-1 to TRBJ1-1, with a weak D call TRBD1 (6 bases). The germline CDR1 and CDR2 sequences are SQVTM and ANQGSEA. Trimming left V 2 bases short and J 1 base short, with 11 bases between. The CDR3 loop spans 14 amino acids.

The chain combines TRBV15 with TRBJ1-2; no reliable D call. The germline V and J ends were trimmed by 2 bases and 4 bases, with 32 bases remaining between them. There are 21 residues in the CDR3. CDR1 and CDR2 (germline): LNHNV, YYDKDF (reference sequence). The CDR3 region has the DNA TGTGCCACCAGCAGACCCTGGACCCGGGCCGAGAAGCGGCCGGCGGTCTATGGCTACACCTTC. This gives the protein CATSRPWTRAEKRPAVYGYTF.

The chain combines TRBV11-2 with TRBJ2-5; the match to TRBD2 covers 8 bases. The ends lost 3 bases at V and 5 bases at J; junction bases unmatched: 14. This CDR3 region has 17 residues. Germline CDR1 is SGHAT and CDR2 is FQNNGV. The CDR3 sequence: CASSLMTGTSKLETQYF. CDR3 nucleotide sequence: TGTGCCAGCAGCTTGATGACCGGGACTAGTAAGCTCGAGACCCAGTACTTC. The entire variable domain, with the rest obtained from reference TRBV11-2 and TRBJ2-5, is as follows: EAGVAQSPRYKIIEKRQSVAFWCNPISGHATLYWYQQILGQGPKLLIQFQNNGVVDDSQLPKDRFSAERLKGVDSTLKIQPAKLEDSAVYLCASSLMTGTSKLETQYFGPGTRLLVL.

The chain employs TRBV29-1 and TRBJ2-7; TRBD1 agrees at 7 bases. Germline lookup yields CDR1 SQVTM and CDR2 ANQGSEA. After removal of 6 bases from V and 5 bases from J, the junction contained 13 bases not matched to a gene. CDR3 length equals 14 residues. The CDR3 DNA reads TGCAGCGTAAGACCGATGGGACAGCCGGACGAGCAGTACTTC. Its translation is CSVRPMGQPDEQYF.

V and J are TRBV7-9 and TRBJ2-7, with a weak D call TRBD1 (5 bases). Germline V gene data show CDR1 as SEHNR and CDR2 as FQNEAQ (reference sequence). The CDR3 runs 14 residues. Trimming took off 2 bases at V and 5 bases at J, with 13 bases between the two ends. DNA for the CDR3: TGTGCCAGCAGCTTACCAGGGATTTTACACGAGCAGTACTTC. Translated, it gives CASSLPGILHEQYF.

The DNA for the CDR3 is TGCAGTGCTAGATCAGGGGAGAACCAAGAGACCCAGTACTTC. It yields the protein CSARSGENQETQYF. The V gene is TRBV20-1, the J gene TRBJ2-5; D perhaps matches TRBD1 (6 bases). Trimming removed 2 bases from V and 0 bases from J, with 10 bases in between. This CDR3 has 14 residues. The germline gives CDR1 DFQATT, CDR2 SNEGSKA (reference sequence).